These 26 T cell receptor beta chains came from one sample sequenced in a study of cytomegalovirus exposure and HLA in healthy donors. Sequencing used immunoSEQ multiplex PCR; TCRdb keeps in-frame clones, though not all of them. This repertoire shows 110,000 or so clones, roughly 83% found once; its top ten account for nearly 5%. The sample consisted of PBMCs. The receptors were sampled from a young man in good health and CMV-seronegative.

This clone was recorded once. The chain recombines TRBV18 with TRBJ2-7, with 10 bases matching TRBD2. V was clipped by 3 bases and J by 2 bases; unmatched bases: 4. The CDR3 consists of 15 residues. Germline CDR1 KGHSH, CDR2 LQKENI. The CDR3 reads CASSPTTSGTYEQYF. As DNA, the CDR3 is TGTGCCAGCTCACCGACTACTAGCGGGACCTACGAGCAGTACTTC.

The chain is built from TRBV5-4 and TRBJ2-2; 14 bases match TRBD2. The germline V gene has CDR1 SGHNT and CDR2 YYREEE (reference sequence). The V gene end was trimmed by 2 bases and the J gene end by 2 bases; junction bases not matched to a gene: 5. The CDR3 is 18 residues long. The CDR3 reads CASSLPGLAGENTGELFF. The CDR3 DNA is TGTGCCAGCAGCTTACCGGGACTAGCGGGGGAAAACACCGGGGAGCTGTTTTTT.

The rearrangement links TRBV10-3 to TRBJ1-3; D perhaps matches TRBD1 (5 bases). The CDR3 is 13 residues long. The V gene lost 0 bases and the J gene lost 10 bases, with 10 bases spanning the gap. From germline, CDR1 is ENHRY and CDR2 SYGVKD. CDR3 nucleotides: TGTGCCATCAGTGAGTCAGGGGCATCGACCATATATTTT. As protein: CAISESGASTIYF.

The sample holds a few counts of this clone. The chain combines TRBV2 with TRBJ1-5, with D hard to call. Deletions cut 5 bases from V and 6 bases from J, with 14 bases between. Germline V gives CDR1 SNHLY, CDR2 FYNNEI. This CDR3 is built from 14 residues. The CDR3 nucleotides are TGTGCCAGCAGTTTGGAGTTAGGCATTCAGCCCCAGCATTTT. Translation: CASSLELGIQPQHF.

The rearrangement links TRBV6-1 to TRBJ2-3, with 9 bases fitting TRBD2. V lost 1 base, J lost 6 bases, and 5 bases stayed unmatched. Germline V gene lookup returns CDR1 MNHNS and CDR2 SASEGT. This CDR3 contains 15 residues. CDR3 bases: TGTGCCAGCAGTGAAGGTCCTAGCGGGGTGGATACGCAGTATTTT. It codes for CASSEGPSGVDTQYF.

The chain uses TRBV10-3 and TRBJ2-1; 8 bases map to TRBD2. Germline V gene data show CDR1 as ENHRY and CDR2 as SYGVKD. The CDR3 covers 15 residues. V was pared by 2 bases and J by 7 bases, with 7 bases of the junction left unmatched. CDR3: CAISEASGSWNEQFF. The CDR3, as DNA: TGTGCCATCAGTGAGGCCAGCGGGAGTTGGAATGAGCAGTTCTTC.

This chain joins TRBV5-5 and TRBJ2-7, with TRBD2 identical over 8 bases. Per the germline V gene, CDR1 is SGHKS and CDR2 is YYEKEE (reference sequence). The V gene end was trimmed by 6 bases and the J gene end by 5 bases; junction bases not matched to a gene: 13. This CDR3 has 15 residues. The CDR3 is CASTSGWREVDEQYF. The CDR3 DNA sequence: TGTGCCAGCACCTCTGGGTGGCGGGAGGTCGACGAGCAGTACTTC.

This sequence joins TRBV30 and TRBJ1-1; 9 bases agree with TRBD1. Germline lookup yields CDR1 GTSNPN and CDR2 SVGIG (reference sequence). The CDR3 covers 14 residues. The trim removed 6 bases at V and 5 bases at J, leaving 10 bases unmatched. As DNA, the CDR3 is TGTGCCTGTACCTGGGACAGGGCGATGACTGAAGCTTTCTTT. Translating it yields CACTWDRAMTEAFF.

The V and J genes are TRBV19 and TRBJ1-5, with D uncertain. The CDR3 is made up of 15 amino acids. Germline V gives CDR1 LNHDA, CDR2 SQIVND (reference sequence). V was clipped by 2 bases and J by 0 bases, with 8 bases between them. CDR3: CASSISGYSNQPQHF. Here the CDR3 DNA reads TGTGCCAGTAGTATATCAGGTTATAGCAATCAGCCCCAGCATTTT.

This CDR3 is CASSGAAMNTEAFF. The CDR3 DNA sequence: TGTGCCAGCAGTGGGGCCGCGATGAACACTGAAGCTTTCTTT. The V and J genes are TRBV2 and TRBJ1-1; D gene ambiguous. This CDR3 spans 14 amino acids. CDR1 is SNHLY and CDR2 is FYNNEI in the germline V gene. The V end lost 4 bases, the J end lost 0 bases, and 9 bases lay between the germline ends.

The chain is built from TRBV5-1 and TRBJ2-7; possibly TRBD2 for D (5 bases). V was cut by 2 bases and J by 4 bases, with 10 bases left in between. The CDR3 is 13 amino acids. Germline CDR1 is SGHRS and CDR2 is YFSETQ. The CDR3: CASSFGPGYEQYF. The CDR3 DNA sequence: TGCGCCAGCAGCTTCGGCCCGGGGTACGAGCAGTACTTC.

This clone has just a few counts. Here the CDR3 reads CASSDRLAGVDTQYF. Written as DNA, the CDR3 is TGTGCCAGCAGTGACCGACTAGCGGGGGTAGATACGCAGTATTTT. The chain carries TRBV6-4 and TRBJ2-3; 12 bases agree with TRBD2. V lost 2 bases to trimming and J lost 5 bases; unmatched junction nucleotides: 2. The CDR3 sequence is 15 residues long. The germline V gene encodes CDR1 MRHNA and CDR2 SNTAGT.

This chain connects TRBV18 to TRBJ2-2, with D unresolved. Germline CDR1 is KGHSH and CDR2 is LQKENI. V was trimmed by 6 bases and J by 6 bases, leaving 11 bases between them. CDR3 size: 13 residues. CDR3 sequence reads: CASSVSRAGELFF. The CDR3 DNA follows: TGTGCCAGCTCGGTTAGCCGGGCCGGGGAGCTGTTTTTT. Filled out from reference TRBV18 and TRBJ2-2, the complete variable domain reads NAGVMQNPRHLVRRRGQEARLRCSPMKGHSHVYWYRQLPEEGLKFMVYLQKENIIDESGMPKERFSAEFPKEGPSILRIQQVVRGDSAAYFCASSVSRAGELFFGEGSRLTVL.

The rearrangement uses TRBV6-1 and TRBJ2-7; 12 bases agree with TRBD2. With 2 bases clipped from V and 4 bases from J, the junction kept 9 bases outside the gene matches. Germline values: CDR1 MNHNS, CDR2 SASEGT. The CDR3 totals 17 residues. CDR3 in DNA: TGTGCCAGCAGTGAAACTTATCGGACTAGCGGGAAATACGAGCAGTACTTC. Amino acids: CASSETYRTSGKYEQYF.

The V gene is TRBV5-1, the J gene TRBJ1-2, with unresolved D. Germline V gene sequence: CDR1 SGHRS, CDR2 YFSETQ. This CDR3 is 13 amino acids long. V was clipped by 0 bases and J by 2 bases, with 5 bases between them. CDR3 sequence: CASSLERNYGYTF. For the CDR3, the DNA is TGCGCCAGCAGCTTGGAACGGAACTATGGCTACACCTTC.

V usage is TRBV30 and J usage is TRBJ1-3; D not certain. Trimming stripped 7 bases from V and 3 bases from J, with 4 bases between. Germline-derived CDR1 and CDR2 are GTSNPN and SVGIG (reference sequence). CDR3 length equals 10 residues. The CDR3 DNA follows: TGTGCCTTCGGTGGAAACACCATATATTTT. It encodes CAFGGNTIYF.

J is TRBJ2-1 and V is TRBV5-4; TRBD2 is a possible D gene (5 bases). V lost 1 base and J lost 0, with 8 bases in between. The CDR3 covers 15 residues. From germline, CDR1 is SGHNT and CDR2 YYREEE (reference sequence). CDR3 nucleotide sequence: TGTGCCAGCAGCTTGATGAGGGTCTCCTACAATGAGCAGTTCTTC. It is translated as CASSLMRVSYNEQFF.

The CDR3 sequence is CAWKGQGDQPQHF. CDR3 nucleotide sequence: TGTGCCTGGAAGGGACAGGGGGATCAGCCCCAGCATTTT. The genes are TRBV30 and TRBJ1-5; TRBD1 matches at 11 bases. The J segment lost 5 bases and the V segment lost 4 bases, leaving 1 base of the junction unmatched. The CDR3 consists of 13 residues. Germline lookup yields CDR1 GTSNPN and CDR2 SVGIG (reference sequence).

The sample holds a few counts of this clone. The chain uses TRBV4-2 and TRBJ2-1; D is perhaps TRBD2 (6 bases). Germline loops: CDR1 LGHNA, CDR2 YNFKEQ. This CDR3 has 19 amino acids. The V end lost 0 bases, the J end lost 0 bases, and 18 bases lay between the germline ends. The CDR3 DNA is TGTGCCAGCAGCCAAGAAGGAGGTAGAGCGGGTCTCTCCTACAATGAGCAGTTCTTC. Amino acids: CASSQEGGRAGLSYNEQFF.

V is TRBV7-9 and J is TRBJ1-2, with D maybe TRBD1 (6 bases). V lost 5 bases and J 4 bases, leaving 11 bases between the germline ends. The CDR3 has 13 amino acids. Germline values: CDR1 SEHNR, CDR2 FQNEAQ (reference sequence). CDR3 loop: CASSRDNSYGYTF. In nucleotides, the CDR3 is TGTGCCAGCAGCCGGGACAACAGCTATGGCTACACCTTC.

The chain has TRBV28 and TRBJ2-7, with TRBD1 as a possible D gene (6 bases). The CDR3 runs 15 residues. Trimming removed 5 bases from V and 1 base from J, with 15 bases in between. In germline, CDR1 is MDHEN, CDR2 SYDVKM. In nucleotides, the CDR3 is TGTGCCAGCAGTCCACCAACCACAGGGTCCTACGAGCAGTACTTC. Encoded protein: CASSPPTTGSYEQYF.

The V gene is TRBV9, the J gene TRBJ2-4; weak D call: TRBD2 (5 bases). Trimming left V 4 bases short and J 5 bases short, with 10 bases between. Germline lookup yields CDR1 SGDLS and CDR2 YYNGEE. CDR3 length equals 13 residues. The CDR3 spells CASSPGLENIQYF. The DNA of the CDR3 is TGTGCCAGCAGCCCCGGACTTGAAAACATTCAGTACTTC.

This chain uses TRBV5-5 with TRBJ2-4, with 7 nucleotides matching TRBD1. With 0 bases clipped from V and 6 bases from J, the junction kept 0 bases outside the gene matches. Per the germline V gene, CDR1 is SGHKS and CDR2 is YYEKEE (reference sequence). The CDR3 has 13 residues. The CDR3 DNA is TGTGCCAGCAGCTTGGGGACAGGAAACATTCAGTACTTC. This translates into CASSLGTGNIQYF.

This chain connects TRBV13 to TRBJ1-4; 8 bases match TRBD1. The CDR3 runs 18 residues. V was clipped by 7 bases and J by 5 bases; unmatched bases: 18. The germline V gene encodes CDR1 PRHDT and CDR2 FYEKMQ (reference sequence). CDR3 sequence reads: CASTESRGRNWGNEKLFF. CDR3 bases: TGTGCCAGCACCGAAAGCAGGGGGCGCAACTGGGGGAATGAAAAACTGTTTTTT.

J is TRBJ1-4 and V is TRBV2; 8 bases fit TRBD1. Germline loops: CDR1 SNHLY, CDR2 FYNNEI. V trimming: 7 bases; J trimming: 8 bases; junction bases outside the gene matches: 9. The CDR3 totals 14 residues. CDR3: CASTSTGVNEKLFF. In DNA, the CDR3 is TGTGCCAGCACCTCGACAGGGGTGAACGAAAAACTGTTTTTT.

The chain carries TRBV5-6 and TRBJ1-5; D unclear. Per germline, CDR1 SGHDT and CDR2 YYEEEE. V was shortened by 0 bases and J by 7 bases, with 5 bases between the two germline ends. This CDR3 has 12 amino acids. The CDR3 loop reads CASSLVGQPQHF. The CDR3 region has the DNA TGTGCCAGCAGCTTGGTGGGCCAGCCCCAGCATTTT.